Sequencing of this TCR beta chain was carried out in a study of blood T cells in healthy people across ages. Findings and limits, study-wide: With naive T cell percentage, TCR beta diversity showed a strong correlation. Greater diversity and more naive CD4+ cells were seen in long-lived donors than in aged donors.

This clonotype was counted only a few times. Its antigen is currently unknown. This CDR3 has 15 amino acids. Trimming took 1 base from V and 0 from J, leaving 7 bases between them. CDR1 is LGHDT and CDR2 is YNNKEL in the germline V gene (reference sequence). Every donor gave roughly 9.6 milliliters of peripheral blood. Sample-barcoded 5' priming and a J-beta primer mix drove a second PCR of roughly 7 to 11 cycles. Samples each returned at least 3 million CDR3-containing paired-end reads. Using its own MiXCR run on the 5' RACE reads, TCRdb lists one record per CDR3 protein. Of around 1,900,000 distinct CDR3 sequences in the sample, 35% to 50% were seen once.

The chain joins TRBV3-1 to TRBJ2-1; D is ambiguous. The specimen was blood. This receptor was obtained from a human donor in good health. The CDR3 spells CASSQAVSSYNEQFF. The CDR3, as DNA: TGTGCCAGCAGCCAAGCGGTCAGCTCCTACAATGAGCAGTTCTTC.